A single T cell receptor (beta chain) is shown here with its context. Its cognate antigen has yet to be identified. There are no base qualities to consult, and no much larger clone falls within one base. Library method: 5' RACE. Sequencing was performed on an Illumina HiSeq 2500. A second about 7 to 12 cycle PCR used a sample-barcoded 5' primer and a J-beta primer mix. A unique molecular identifier was introduced onto each TCR beta cDNA molecule by a template-switch 5' adaptor carrying 12 random nucleotides. Each sample yielded at least 2.5 million CDR3-containing paired-end reads. First-strand cDNA synthesis was performed from all RNA using the Mint cDNA synthesis kit, with priming by a TRBC-specific oligonucleotide. Following uracil-DNA glycosylase treatment, all cDNA underwent a first 18-cycle PCR with the universal primers M1SS and BC2_uni_R. As for how the authors treated the data: Each sample was normalized by randomly selecting 1 million high-quality reads, each carrying a distinct molecular identifier. Reads with shared molecular identifiers were discarded instead of being binned into consensus sequences. MiTCR, with a Q25 quality threshold and the strictest error-elimination algorithm, was used for CDR3 identification, clonotype clustering and error correction. A nonparametric unseen species model with Euler transformation was used to estimate a lower bound on total TCR beta diversity. The public reads were run again by TCRdb, first through fastp at Q25 and then through MiXCR, and only productive beta chains were kept. When rows share a CDR3 protein, they turn into one entry using the most common DNA and genes. TCRdb, rather than the study authors, made the V and J calls. Counted in this sample were 1 million to 1.2 million distinct CDR3 sequences; 35% to 45% of them appeared once. Jointly, the top ten make up about an eighth of the sample.

Including cysteine and phenylalanine, the CDR3 has 15 amino acids. Solely the CDR3 DNA is kept, with 45 bases framed from the first base. CDR1 and CDR2 are read off the germline V gene as SGDLS and YYNGEE. This sample is drawn from a study of blood T cells in healthy people across ages (dated by TCRdb to between 2014 and 2016). The study in broad terms: Template switching captured roughly one uniquely barcoded TCR beta cDNA molecule per two T cells in model experiments. Four age groups were formed from the donors: young (average about 16 years), middle-aged (approximately 42), aged (about 62) and long-lived (82). Using deep sequencing normalized with unique cDNA molecular identifiers, the study measured how TCR beta repertoire diversity changes with age. Two additional independent replicas of 1 million unique cDNA reads from the same blood draw were analyzed for two donors (one aged 18 to 30 and one aged 80 or older). To avoid experimental bias, donors of different ages were randomly spread across the sequencing lanes. Study-wide findings and limitations: Compared with the aged group, the long-lived group had more naive CD4+ T cells, fewer expanded clones and increased TCR diversity, a pattern suggesting age selection. There was a strong correlation between observed TCR beta diversity and the percentage of naive T cells measured by flow cytometry. Because donor CMV infection status was unknown, age-related changes in expanded clonotypes were potentially confounded. Estimates of total diversity based on one million sequenced T cells were regarded as lower bounds and as underestimates. Observed TCR beta diversity per million T cells fell roughly linearly with age, and a significant reduction was already apparent by age around 40. Since profiling was done on bulk unsorted PBMCs, naive and antigen-experienced compartments could not be conclusively compared.

Donors were a few dozen systemically healthy Caucasian individuals from Russia aged 6 to 90 years. Each donor gave approximately 9.3 milliliters of peripheral blood, collected into EDTA-treated Vacutainer tubes. Ficoll-Paque density-gradient centrifugation was used to isolate PBMCs, with at least 7 million obtained per sample. Total RNA was extracted from PBMCs with Trizol reagent, with at least 6 micrograms obtained per sample. The percentages of naive CD45RAhigh/CD27high T cells were determined by flow cytometry on a PBMC aliquot from every donor. The specimen sequenced was blood. The clonotype comes from a young man in good health. Recombination linked TRBV9 to TRBJ2-7, with a tentative D gene TRBD1 over 7 matching bases. The DNA end lines up better with TRBJ2-5; the J call may be wrong. The DNA reads TGTGCCAGCAGCGTATCAGGGGGACTCCAAGAGACCCAGTACTTC. Its product reads: CASSVSGGLQETQYF.